This is a list of T cell receptor beta chains from one sample in a study of blood T cell repertoires in COVID-19. The table came from immunoSEQ multiplex PCR; TCRdb's copy has only in-frame clones and leaves some out. This table has fewer than 200,000 clones, almost 80% appearing once. Specimen: peripheral blood. The receptors originated from a woman in her 70s with acute or convalescent COVID-19. Each CDR3 is given with its conserved first and last residue. Fields, in order: clone size, V gene, D gene, CDR3 length, J gene, CDR3 protein, CDR3 DNA. A D gene is named only where the DNA matches it firmly. Clone size is not always given. Where it is, it says once, few, many or a class for expanded clones.

>few|TRBV30|-|13|TRBJ1-6
CAWRDAVDSPLHF
TGTGCCTGGAGAGATGCAGTGGATTCACCCCTCCACTTT
>-|TRBV21-1|-|16|TRBJ2-7
CASTQDRPNSNYEQYF
TGTGCCAGCACCCAGGACAGGCCAAACTCAAACTACGAGCAGTACTTC
>-|TRBV7-2|TRBD2|15|TRBJ2-1
CASRLASGSANEQFF
TGTGCCAGCAGATTGGCTAGCGGGAGCGCAAATGAGCAGTTCTTC
>-|TRBV7-3|-|13|TRBJ2-5
CASSLTREETQYF
TGTGCCAGCAGCTTAACACGGGAAGAGACCCAGTACTTC
>-|TRBV10-3|TRBD1|15|TRBJ2-7
CATSQARQGDGEQYF
TGTGCCACCTCCCAGGCGAGGCAGGGGGACGGGGAGCAGTACTTC
>few|TRBV24-1|-|17|TRBJ1-5
CATSDSHGSYSNQPQHF
TGTGCCACCAGTGATTCCCATGGCAGTTATAGCAATCAGCCCCAGCATTTT
>-|TRBV5-1|TRBD2|17|TRBJ2-3
CASSLGTSGRKTDTQYF
TGCGCCAGCAGCTTGGGGACTAGCGGGAGAAAAACAGATACGCAGTATTTT
>-|TRBV6-5|TRBD1|15|TRBJ1-1
CASSRDRGGSTEAFF
TGTGCCAGCAGTAGAGACAGGGGTGGAAGCACTGAAGCTTTCTTT
>few|TRBV20-1|TRBD1|16|TRBJ1-1
CSASGETGLMNTEAFF
TGCAGTGCTAGTGGGGAGACAGGGTTAATGAACACTGAAGCTTTCTTT
>few|TRBV9|-|16|TRBJ1-6
CASSTRGGALNSPLHF
TGTGCCAGCAGCACCCGAGGGGGGGCGCTGAATTCACCCCTCCACTTT
>few|TRBV12-3/TRBV12-4|-|13|TRBJ2-1
CASSSRAYNEQFF
TGTGCCAGCAGTTCCCGCGCCTACAATGAGCAGTTCTTC
>-|TRBV21-1|-|15|TRBJ2-7
CASSAAGTRTYEQYF
TGTGCCAGCAGCGCAGCCGGGACTAGAACCTACGAGCAGTACTTC
>-|TRBV6-5|TRBD1|14|TRBJ2-7
CASSKTGGIYEQYF
TGTGCCAGCAGTAAGACAGGGGGTATCTACGAGCAGTACTTC
>-|TRBV20-1|-|16|TRBJ1-5
CSASSGQTYSNQPQHF
TGCAGTGCTAGTTCCGGACAGACTTATAGCAATCAGCCCCAGCATTTT
>-|TRBV6-6|TRBD2|15|TRBJ2-7
CASNDFGGTSYEQYF
TGTGCCAGCAACGACTTCGGAGGGACTAGTTACGAGCAGTACTTC
>-|TRBV9|TRBD1|17|TRBJ2-5
CASSVTGGTKSWETQYF
TGTGCCAGCAGCGTGACAGGGGGGACCAAGAGTTGGGAGACCCAGTACTTC
>-|TRBV19|TRBD2|18|TRBJ2-4
CASSIGVSGALAKNIQYF
TGTGCCAGTAGTATAGGGGTTAGCGGGGCCCTAGCCAAAAACATTCAGTACTTC
>-|TRBV7-6|TRBD1|15|TRBJ2-7
CASSPWTGASYEQYF
TGTGCCAGCAGCCCCTGGACAGGGGCCTCCTACGAGCAGTACTTC
>few|TRBV3-1/TRBV3-2|-|14|TRBJ2-1
CASAEYGLNNEQFF
TGTGCCAGCGCGGAGTATGGGTTAAACAATGAGCAGTTCTTC
>once|TRBV15|-|16|TRBJ1-5
CATSREFGTGNQPQHF
TGTGCCACCAGCAGAGAATTCGGGACTGGGAATCAGCCCCAGCATTTT
>-|TRBV29-1|TRBD1|16|TRBJ2-7
CSVGSNSGTGSSEQYF
TGCAGCGTTGGTTCAAATTCCGGGACAGGGTCATCCGAGCAGTACTTC
>few|TRBV2|-|15|TRBJ1-2
CASSETIDRLYGYTF
TGTGCCAGCAGTGAAACGATCGACAGGCTGTATGGCTACACCTTC
>once|TRBV5-1|-|13|TRBJ2-7
CASSLQGGYEQYF
TGCGCCAGCAGCTTACAGGGCGGCTACGAGCAGTACTTC
>few|TRBV3-1/TRBV3-2|-|15|TRBJ1-3
CASSQEILSGNTIYF
TGTGCCAGCAGCCAAGAGATACTGTCGGGAAACACCATATATTTT
>-|TRBV2|TRBD2|14|TRBJ2-7
CASSGLAANYEQYF
TGTGCCAGCAGTGGTCTAGCGGCAAACTACGAGCAGTACTTC
>-|TRBV6-5|-|12|TRBJ1-1
CASTGVGTEAFF
TGTGCCAGCACAGGGGTCGGCACTGAAGCTTTCTTT
>once|TRBV15|TRBD2|18|TRBJ2-7
CATSRDSMTSGKGHEQYF
TGTGCCACCAGCAGAGATTCCATGACTAGCGGGAAAGGGCACGAGCAGTACTTC
>-|TRBV7-3|TRBD2|17|TRBJ2-3
CASSPTPLAGVFDTQYF
TGTGCCAGCAGCCCCACCCCCCTAGCGGGAGTTTTTGATACGCAGTATTTT
>-|TRBV29-1|-|13|TRBJ2-3
CSAEVGSTDTQYF
TGCAGCGCCGAGGTCGGGAGCACAGATACGCAGTATTTT
>-|TRBV3-1/TRBV3-2|-|13|TRBJ2-2
CASSRGSTGELFF
TGTGCCAGCAGCCGAGGGTCGACCGGGGAGCTGTTTTTT
>few|TRBV29-1|TRBD2|14|TRBJ2-5
CSVPTSGAGETQYF
TGCAGCGTCCCGACTAGCGGGGCCGGGGAGACCCAGTACTTC
>-|TRBV10-1|TRBD2|19|TRBJ2-1
CASSDFGLEWSLSYNEQFF
TGCGCCAGCAGTGACTTCGGACTAGAGTGGTCCCTCTCCTACAATGAGCAGTTCTTC
>-|TRBV5-6|-|14|TRBJ2-2
CASQPRGRSGELFF
TGTGCCAGCCAGCCTCGTGGGCGTAGCGGGGAGCTGTTTTTT
>-|TRBV2|-|14|TRBJ2-2
CASKKQANTGELFF
TGTGCCAGCAAGAAACAAGCGAACACCGGGGAGCTGTTTTTT
>-|TRBV5-1|-|16|TRBJ2-5
CASSFSGNSGQETQYF
TGCGCCAGCAGCTTTTCAGGCAACAGCGGGCAAGAGACCCAGTACTTC
>-|TRBV6-5|TRBD1|15|TRBJ2-1
CASGLSGTGAHEQFF
TGTGCCAGCGGATTGTCCGGGACAGGGGCCCATGAGCAGTTCTTC
>-|TRBV19|TRBD1|14|TRBJ1-5
CASTEDRGDQPQHF
TGTGCCAGTACCGAGGACAGGGGAGATCAGCCCCAGCATTTT
>-|TRBV19|-|17|TRBJ1-1
CASTPRWGVAMNTEAFF
TGTGCCTCTACCCCAAGATGGGGGGTCGCAATGAACACTGAAGCTTTCTTT
>-|TRBV29-1|-|13|TRBJ1-1
CSGREGTRRGAFF
TGCAGCGGGAGGGAGGGGACCCGCCGCGGGGCTTTCTTT
>-|TRBV11-2|-|15|TRBJ2-1
CASSPNTGSYNEQFF
TGTGCCAGCAGCCCAAACACGGGCTCCTACAATGAGCAGTTCTTC
>-|TRBV5-6|-|17|TRBJ1-3
CASSTTDRSASGNTIYF
TGTGCCAGCAGTACCACCGACAGGTCTGCCTCTGGAAACACCATATATTTT
>few|TRBV5-1|TRBD1|15|TRBJ1-4
CASSLTGATNEKLFF
TGCGCCAGCAGCTTAACAGGGGCAACTAATGAAAAACTGTTTTTT
>once|TRBV21-1|-|17|TRBJ1-5
CASSKVLTDYSNQPQHF
TGTGCCAGCAGCAAAGTTTTAACAGACTATAGCAATCAGCCCCAGCATTTT
>-|TRBV6-1|-|14|TRBJ1-2
CASSEFGGSGGYTF
TGTGCCAGCAGTGAATTCGGGGGAAGCGGTGGCTACACCTTC
>-|TRBV9|TRBD2|16|TRBJ2-3
CASSVGTSAHTDTQYF
TGTGCCAGCAGCGTAGGGACTAGCGCTCACACAGATACGCAGTATTTT
>-|TRBV4-2|-|19|TRBJ2-1
CASSLKERGYLVRNNEQFF
TGTGCCAGCAGCCTAAAAGAAAGGGGTTATCTAGTCCGGAACAATGAGCAGTTCTTC
>few|TRBV6-5|-|13|TRBJ1-3
CASTTDSGNTIYF
TGTGCCAGCACAACAGACTCTGGAAACACCATATATTTT
>-|TRBV18|-|14|TRBJ2-1
CASSPQRQINEQFF
TGTGCCAGCTCACCCCAGAGACAGATAAATGAGCAGTTCTTC
>-|TRBV5-1|-|16|TRBJ2-2
CASSFLPEGNTGELFF
TGCGCCAGCAGCTTCCTCCCGGAGGGGAACACCGGGGAGCTGTTTTTT
>-|TRBV5-1|-|17|TRBJ1-6
CASSLWLGARQSSPLHF
TGCGCCAGCAGCTTGTGGTTGGGGGCCCGACAGAGTTCACCCCTCCACTTT